The clone carrying this TCR beta chain was detected many times. This sample stems from a study of T cells in Graves' hyperthyroidism and ophthalmopathy. For Graves' hyperthyroidism to be stable, ophthalmopathy could not progress within 18 months. Patients between 18 and 65 years old had hyperthyroidism, newly diagnosed and lasting under 2 months. Lactation, pregnancy, other autoimmune disease or uncontrolled infection excluded patients. Fresh 10 ml peripheral blood yielded PBMCs. V lost 6 bases to trimming and J lost 3 bases, with 11 bases between them. The CDR3 is 14 residues long. The investigators amplified TCR beta CDR3 regions from RNA transcripts. HTBI primers were used for first-round RT-PCR of the TCR CDR3. TCRdb passed the multiplex PCR reads through MiXCR, listing each CDR3 protein once. The data show some 200,000 distinct CDR3 sequences, around 16% seen once.

Sequencing was carried out using blood. V usage is TRBV12-3 or TRBV12-4 and J usage is TRBJ2-2; maybe TRBD2 (6 bases). This receptor was identified in a woman in her fifties or sixties with Graves' hyperthyroidism. The DNA for the CDR3 is TGTGCCAGCAGGGAGGGACGGTACACCGGGGAGCTGTTTTTT. Translating it yields CASREGRYTGELFF.